Listed below are T cell receptor beta chains from one sample, sequenced in a study of T cell responses to AZD1222 COVID-19 vaccine. Assay used: immunoSEQ multiplex PCR; TCRdb lists only in-frame clones, some missing. This sample has about 91,000 clones; roughly 90% occur once, and the top ten carry 15% to 20%. Sequenced material: peripheral blood, taken on day 0 of AZD1222 vaccination. The receptors come from an adult in good health. The CDR3 runs from the conserved cysteine through the conserved F or W. Expanded clones get a size class; other rows say once, few or many, or leave the size out.

j_call v_call clone_size cdr3_aa
TRBJ2-5 TRBV5-1 - CASSLRLRETQYF
TRBJ2-7 TRBV28 - CASSQMGLAGGYEQYF
TRBJ1-1 TRBV12-3/TRBV12-4 - CASSPRGITEAFF
TRBJ1-2 TRBV10-3 - CAITNEGARQGYTF
TRBJ2-7 TRBV7-8 - CASSLEGLAGEQYF
TRBJ2-3 TRBV2 - CASSEEWEGPDTQYF
TRBJ1-4 TRBV6-6 few CASSYLAVGPEKLFF
TRBJ2-1 TRBV12-3/TRBV12-4 - CASSFSTYNEQFF
TRBJ2-3 TRBV29-1 - CSARAGGTDTQYF
TRBJ2-3 TRBV3-1/TRBV3-2 - CASSSRQGWADTQYF
TRBJ1-4 TRBV5-1 - CASSLGSVTTNEKLFF
TRBJ1-3 TRBV11-2 - CASSSGISGNTIYF